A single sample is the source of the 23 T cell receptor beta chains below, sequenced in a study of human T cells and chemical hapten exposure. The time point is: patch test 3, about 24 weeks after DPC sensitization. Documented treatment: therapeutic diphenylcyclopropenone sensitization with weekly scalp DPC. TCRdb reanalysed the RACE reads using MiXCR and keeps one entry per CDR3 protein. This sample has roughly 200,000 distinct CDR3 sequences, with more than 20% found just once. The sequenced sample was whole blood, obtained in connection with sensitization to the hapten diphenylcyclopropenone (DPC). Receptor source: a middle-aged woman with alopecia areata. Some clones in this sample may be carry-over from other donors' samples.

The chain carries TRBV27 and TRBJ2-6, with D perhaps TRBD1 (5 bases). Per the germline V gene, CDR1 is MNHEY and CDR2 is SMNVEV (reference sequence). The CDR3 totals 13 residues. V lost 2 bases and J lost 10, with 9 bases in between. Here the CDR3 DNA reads TGTGCCAGCAGTTTACAGGGTGAGAACGTCCTGACTTTC. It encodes CASSLQGENVLTF.

This chain's CDR3 is CASSLVSRQETQYF. CDR3 DNA: TGCGCCAGCAGCTTGGTTTCACGGCAAGAGACCCAGTACTTC. The chain employs TRBV5-1 and TRBJ2-5; D is uncertain. Germline-derived CDR1 and CDR2 are SGHRS and YFSETQ. This CDR3 spans 14 amino acids. Trimming cost V 0 bases and J 2 bases, with 8 bases left between them.

The CDR3 region has the DNA TGCGCCAGCAGCCTCGGGACGGCAGGGCGGGAGACCCAGTACTTC. It specifies CASSLGTAGRETQYF. The chain couples TRBV4-3 to TRBJ2-5; the D call may be TRBD1 or TRBD2 (5 bases each). The V end was cut by 4 bases, the J end by 5 bases, with 17 bases between. Germline assignment: CDR1 LGHNA and CDR2 YSLEER. The CDR3 sequence is 15 residues long.

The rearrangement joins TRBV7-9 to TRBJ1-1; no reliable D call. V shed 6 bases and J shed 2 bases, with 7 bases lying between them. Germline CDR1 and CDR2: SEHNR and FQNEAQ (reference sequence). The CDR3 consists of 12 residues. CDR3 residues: CASRSQNTEAFF. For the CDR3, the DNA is TGTGCCAGCAGATCTCAAAACACTGAAGCTTTCTTT.

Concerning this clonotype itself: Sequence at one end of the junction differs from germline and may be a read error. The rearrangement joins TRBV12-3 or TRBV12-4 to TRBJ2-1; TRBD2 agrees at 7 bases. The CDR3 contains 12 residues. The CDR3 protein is CAGRTRGNEQFF. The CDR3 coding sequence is TGTGCCGGCAGGACTAGGGGCAATGAGCAGTTCTTC.

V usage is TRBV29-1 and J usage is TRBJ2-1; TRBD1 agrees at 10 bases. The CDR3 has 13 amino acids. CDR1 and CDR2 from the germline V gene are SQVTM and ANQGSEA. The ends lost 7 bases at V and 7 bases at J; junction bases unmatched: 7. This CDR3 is CSAWTGGSNEQFF. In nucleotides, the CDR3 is TGCAGCGCTTGGACAGGGGGTTCGAATGAGCAGTTCTTC.

CDR3 region: CASSPAGQSTDTQYF. The CDR3 region has the DNA TGTGCCAGCAGCCCGGCGGGACAAAGCACAGATACGCAGTATTTT. This rearrangement joins TRBV7-2 to TRBJ2-3; D might be TRBD1 or TRBD2, each matching 6 bases. The CDR3 sequence is 15 residues long. Germline V gene lookup returns CDR1 SGHTA and CDR2 FQGNSA. Trimming took 5 bases from V and 0 from J, leaving 12 bases between them.

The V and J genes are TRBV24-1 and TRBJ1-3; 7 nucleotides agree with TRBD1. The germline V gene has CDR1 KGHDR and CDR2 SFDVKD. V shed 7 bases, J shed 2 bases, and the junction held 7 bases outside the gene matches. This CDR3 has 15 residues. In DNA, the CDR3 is TGTGCCACCAGCCCAGGACAGGCGGCTGGAAACACCATATATTTT. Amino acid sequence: CATSPGQAAGNTIYF.

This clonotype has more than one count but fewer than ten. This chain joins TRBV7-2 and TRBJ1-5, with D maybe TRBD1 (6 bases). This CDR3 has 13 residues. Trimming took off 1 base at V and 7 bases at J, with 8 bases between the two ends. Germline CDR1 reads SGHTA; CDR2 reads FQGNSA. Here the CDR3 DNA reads TGTGCCAGCAGCTTAGAGGGGGTGCAGCCCCAGCATTTT. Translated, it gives CASSLEGVQPQHF.

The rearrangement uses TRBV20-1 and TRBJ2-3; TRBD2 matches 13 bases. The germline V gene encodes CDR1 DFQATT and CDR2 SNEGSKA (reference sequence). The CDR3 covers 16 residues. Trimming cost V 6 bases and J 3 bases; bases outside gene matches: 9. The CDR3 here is CSADPGLAGYTDTQYF. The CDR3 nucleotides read TGCAGTGCGGATCCGGGACTAGCGGGATATACAGATACGCAGTATTTT.

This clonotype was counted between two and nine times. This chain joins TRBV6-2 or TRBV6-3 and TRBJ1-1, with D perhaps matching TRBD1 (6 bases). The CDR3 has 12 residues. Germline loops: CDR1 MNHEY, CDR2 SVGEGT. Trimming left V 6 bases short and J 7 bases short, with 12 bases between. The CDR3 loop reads CASSPRGREAFF. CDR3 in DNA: TGTGCCAGCAGCCCCAGGGGCCGTGAAGCTTTCTTT.

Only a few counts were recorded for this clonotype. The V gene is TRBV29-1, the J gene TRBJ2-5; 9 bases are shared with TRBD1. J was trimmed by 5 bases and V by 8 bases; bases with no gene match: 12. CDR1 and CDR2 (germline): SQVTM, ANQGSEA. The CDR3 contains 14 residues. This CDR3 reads CSTQSTGGRETQYF. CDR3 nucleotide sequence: TGCAGCACCCAATCGACAGGGGGGCGGGAGACCCAGTACTTC.

The CDR3 is CASSLAGADQETQYF. The DNA for the CDR3 is TGTGCCAGCAGCTTAGCAGGAGCGGACCAAGAGACCCAGTACTTC. The chain carries TRBV7-6 and TRBJ2-5; TRBD2 is a possible D gene (5 bases). V was trimmed by 0 bases and J by 0 bases, leaving 8 bases between them. This CDR3 is 15 amino acids long. CDR1 and CDR2 (germline): SGHVS, FNYEAQ. The full variable domain, rest sourced from reference TRBV7-6 and TRBJ2-5, is GAGVSQSPRYKVTKRGQDVALRCDPISGHVSLYWYRQALGQGPEFLTYFNYEAQQDKSGLPNDRFSAERPEGSISTLTIQRTEQRDSAMYRCASSLAGADQETQYFGPGTRLLVL.

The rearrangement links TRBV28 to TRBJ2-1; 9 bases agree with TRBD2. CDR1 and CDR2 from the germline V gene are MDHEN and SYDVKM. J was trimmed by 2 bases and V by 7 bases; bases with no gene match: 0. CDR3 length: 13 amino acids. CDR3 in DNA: TGTGCCAGCACTAGCGGGACCTACAATGAGCAGTTCTTC. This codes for CASTSGTYNEQFF. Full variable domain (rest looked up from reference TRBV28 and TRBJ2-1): DVKVTQSSRYLVKRTGEKVFLECVQDMDHENMFWYRQDPGLGLRLIYFSYDVKMKEKGDIPEGYSVSREKKERFSLILESASTNQTSMYLCASTSGTYNEQFFGPGTRLTVL.

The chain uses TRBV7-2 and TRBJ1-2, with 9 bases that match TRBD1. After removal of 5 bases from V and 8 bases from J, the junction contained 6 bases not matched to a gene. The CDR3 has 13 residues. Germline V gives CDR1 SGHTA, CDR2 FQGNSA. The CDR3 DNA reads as TGTGCCAGCAGCCCGGGACAGGGTGCCGGCTACACCTTC. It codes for CASSPGQGAGYTF.

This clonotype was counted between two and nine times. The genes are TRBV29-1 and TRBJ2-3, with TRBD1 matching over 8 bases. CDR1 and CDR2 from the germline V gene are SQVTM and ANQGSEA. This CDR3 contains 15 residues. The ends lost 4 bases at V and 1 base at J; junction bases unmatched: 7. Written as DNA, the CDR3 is TGCAGCGTTGGAGACAGGGGAAAAGGCACAGATACGCAGTATTTT. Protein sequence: CSVGDRGKGTDTQYF.

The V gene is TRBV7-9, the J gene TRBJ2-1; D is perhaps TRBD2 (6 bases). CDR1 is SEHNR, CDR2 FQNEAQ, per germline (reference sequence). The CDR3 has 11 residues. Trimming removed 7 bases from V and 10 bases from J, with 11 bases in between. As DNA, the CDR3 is TGTGCCAGCAACTTTCTAGCGGAGCAGTTCTTC. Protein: CASNFLAEQFF. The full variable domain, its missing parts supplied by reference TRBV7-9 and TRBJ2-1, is DTGVSQNPRHKITKRGQNVTFRCDPISEHNRLYWYRQTLGQGPEFLTYFQNEAQLEKSRLLSDRFSAERPKGSFSTLEIQRTEQGDSAMYLCASNFLAEQFFGPGTRLTVL.

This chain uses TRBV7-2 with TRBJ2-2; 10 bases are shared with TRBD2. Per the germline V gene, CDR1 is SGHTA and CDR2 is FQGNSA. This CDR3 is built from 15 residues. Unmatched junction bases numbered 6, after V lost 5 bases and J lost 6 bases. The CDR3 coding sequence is TGTGCCAGCAGCCCAACGCTAGCGGGAGCCGGGGAGCTGTTTTTT. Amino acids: CASSPTLAGAGELFF.

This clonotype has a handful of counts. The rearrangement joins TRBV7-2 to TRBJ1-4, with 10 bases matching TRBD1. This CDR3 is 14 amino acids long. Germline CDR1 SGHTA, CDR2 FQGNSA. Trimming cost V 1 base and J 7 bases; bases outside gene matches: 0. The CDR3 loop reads CASSLGTGGEKLFF. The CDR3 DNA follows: TGTGCCAGCAGCTTAGGGACAGGGGGTGAAAAACTGTTTTTT.

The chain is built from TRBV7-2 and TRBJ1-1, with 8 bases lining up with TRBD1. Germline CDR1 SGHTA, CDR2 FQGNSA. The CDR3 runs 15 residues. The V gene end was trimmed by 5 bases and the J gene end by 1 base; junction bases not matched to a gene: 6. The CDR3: CASSPWDRPNTEAFF. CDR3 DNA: TGTGCCAGCAGCCCGTGGGACAGGCCGAACACTGAAGCTTTCTTT.

The CDR3 nucleotides are TGTGCCAGCAGCACCGGGACAACACCTTACGAGCAGTACTTC. Encoded protein: CASSTGTTPYEQYF. The gene calls are TRBV7-2 and TRBJ2-7; D might be TRBD1 (6 bases). The CDR3 runs to 14 residues. Germline-derived CDR1 and CDR2 are SGHTA and FQGNSA. Trimming stripped 5 bases from V and 4 bases from J, with 15 bases between.

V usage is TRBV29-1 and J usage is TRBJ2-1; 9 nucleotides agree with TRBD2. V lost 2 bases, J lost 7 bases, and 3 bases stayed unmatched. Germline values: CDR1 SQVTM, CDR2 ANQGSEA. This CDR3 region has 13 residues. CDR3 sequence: CSVERAGGNEQFF. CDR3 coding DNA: TGCAGCGTTGAAAGGGCGGGAGGGAATGAGCAGTTCTTC.

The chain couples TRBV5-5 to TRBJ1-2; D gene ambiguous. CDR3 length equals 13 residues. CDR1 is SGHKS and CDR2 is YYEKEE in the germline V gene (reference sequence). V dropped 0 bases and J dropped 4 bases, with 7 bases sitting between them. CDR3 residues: CASSLAQSYGYTF. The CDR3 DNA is TGTGCCAGCAGCTTGGCACAGAGCTATGGCTACACCTTC.